These 32 T cell receptor beta chains were all obtained from the same sample, sequenced in a study of blood T cell repertoires in COVID-19. Using immunoSEQ multiplex PCR, the repertoire was profiled, and TCRdb retains in-frame clones only, with some absent. Among 230,000 or so clones, about nine tenths were seen once, and the ten largest hold approximately 2.5%. Sequenced material: PBMCs or T cells enriched from blood (not recorded which). Receptors were obtained from a woman in her thirties or forties with acute COVID-19.

The V call is TRBV6-5, the J call TRBJ1-2; TRBD1 matches at 8 bases. The CDR3 contains 15 residues. Germline V gene data show CDR1 as MNHEY and CDR2 as SVGAGI. The V segment lost 5 bases and the J segment 5 bases; nucleotides outside the gene matches: 10. The CDR3 bases are TGTGCCAGCAGTCCCTACTCGGGACAGGTTTATGGCTACACCTTC. Protein: CASSPYSGQVYGYTF.

The chain's CDR3 is CASSHTGGDTEAFF. CDR3 sequence (DNA): TGCGCCAGCAGCCATACAGGGGGGGACACTGAAGCTTTCTTT. This sequence joins TRBV5-1 and TRBJ1-1, with 8 bases fitting TRBD1. V trimming: 4 bases; J trimming: 3 bases; junction bases outside the gene matches: 5. The germline gives CDR1 SGHRS, CDR2 YFSETQ. CDR3 length equals 14 residues.

The chain couples TRBV6-5 to TRBJ1-6, with a possible D match to TRBD1 (6 bases). The CDR3 is made up of 14 amino acids. Per the germline V gene, CDR1 is MNHEY and CDR2 is SVGAGI. Trimming pared 9 bases from V and 7 bases from J, leaving 16 bases between. CDR3 region: CASEPTGWNSPLHF. In DNA form, the CDR3 reads TGTGCCAGTGAACCGACAGGTTGGAATTCACCCCTCCACTTT.

The chain links TRBV9 to TRBJ2-7; D might be TRBD2 (6 bases). The CDR3 extends over 13 amino acids. V lost 0 bases to trimming and J lost 6 bases, with 10 bases between them. Germline CDR1 SGDLS, CDR2 YYNGEE. The CDR3, as DNA: TGTGCCAGCAGCGTAGATTACGGGGGCGAGCAGTACTTC. Protein: CASSVDYGGEQYF. The entire variable domain, with the rest obtained from reference TRBV9 and TRBJ2-7, is as follows: DSGVTQTPKHLITATGQRVTLRCSPRSGDLSVYWYQQSLDQGLQFLIQYYNGEERAKGNILERFSAQQFPDLHSELNLSSLELGDSALYFCASSVDYGGEQYFGPGTRLTVT.

The rearrangement joins TRBV19 to TRBJ2-5; D possibly corresponds to TRBD2 (9 bases). The V end lost 5 bases, the J end lost 4 bases, and 20 bases lay between the germline ends. Germline CDR1 LNHDA, CDR2 SQIVND (reference sequence). The CDR3 is 16 amino acids. Here the CDR3 DNA reads TGTGCCAGTAGTCGGCAGGGGGCGGGGGGGGGAGAGACCCAGTACTTC. Protein: CASSRQGAGGGETQYF.

The chain joins TRBV7-9 to TRBJ1-1; no definite D call. Trimming shortened V by 4 bases and J by 5 bases, and 14 bases separated the two germline ends. The germline V gene encodes CDR1 SEHNR and CDR2 FQNEAQ (reference sequence). CDR3 length equals 14 residues. The CDR3 region is CASSSQAIGTEAFF. The DNA for the CDR3 is TGTGCCAGCAGCTCCCAAGCCATCGGTACTGAAGCTTTCTTT.

This rearrangement joins TRBV6-5 to TRBJ1-2; D is undetermined. Germline values: CDR1 MNHEY, CDR2 SVGAGI. Between the trimmed V and J ends, which lost 6 bases and 8 bases, there was a span of 16 bases. This CDR3 is built from 13 residues. Here the CDR3 reads CASSPGIRRGYTF. DNA of the CDR3: TGTGCCAGCAGCCCCGGGATCCGCAGGGGCTACACCTTC.

This clone was seen only once. V and J are TRBV6-2 or TRBV6-3 and TRBJ2-3; 15 bases line up with TRBD2. The germline CDR1 and CDR2 sequences are MNHEY and SVGEGT. The CDR3 length is 17 residues. Losses at the gene ends were 0 bases for V and 4 bases for J; bases not matched to a gene: 2. In DNA form, the CDR3 reads TGTGCCAGCAGTTACTCCCGGACTAGCGGGGGGGCAGATACGCAGTATTTT. It yields the protein CASSYSRTSGGADTQYF.

The rearrangement joins TRBV6-2 or TRBV6-3 to TRBJ2-7; D might be TRBD1 (6 bases). This CDR3 is built from 16 residues. V lost 0 bases to trimming and J lost 4 bases, with 16 bases between them. Germline assignment: CDR1 MNHEY and CDR2 SVGEGT. The CDR3 DNA reads TGTGCCAGCAGTTACTCGAGCGGACAGAGGCCTTACGAGCAGTACTTC. Amino acids: CASSYSSGQRPYEQYF.

The rearrangement links TRBV11-2 to TRBJ2-3; D remains ambiguous. The V gene lost 4 bases and the J gene lost 9 bases, with 11 bases spanning the gap. The CDR3 extends over 12 amino acids. Germline CDR1 is SGHAT and CDR2 is FQNNGV. CDR3 bases: TGTGCCAGCAGCTCACTTAGCTCCACGCAGTATTTT. It translates to CASSSLSSTQYF.

The rearrangement links TRBV2 to TRBJ2-7, with 11 bases aligning to TRBD2. V shed 3 bases and J 2 bases; nucleotides not matched to a gene: 3. The CDR3 loop spans 15 amino acids. CDR1 is SNHLY, CDR2 FYNNEI, per germline. The CDR3 region is CASSEGLAEAYEQYV. The CDR3 DNA follows: TGTGCCAGCAGTGAGGGACTAGCGGAAGCCTACGAGCAGTACGTC.

This clone came up once. The rearrangement joins TRBV30 to TRBJ2-2, with 10 bases aligning to TRBD2. The germline V gene has CDR1 GTSNPN and CDR2 SVGIG (reference sequence). The CDR3 extends over 16 amino acids. V trimming: 2 bases; J trimming: 6 bases; junction bases outside the gene matches: 9. CDR3: CAWSIRLAGEAGELFF. The CDR3 DNA reads TGTGCCTGGAGTATTCGCCTAGCGGGAGAAGCCGGGGAGCTGTTTTTT.

The V gene is TRBV19, the J gene TRBJ1-5; D remains ambiguous. Germline loops: CDR1 LNHDA, CDR2 SQIVND (reference sequence). The CDR3 is 14 amino acids. V shed 5 bases and J shed 2 bases, with 10 bases lying between them. This CDR3 reads CASSSQKGNQPQHF. The CDR3 coding sequence is TGTGCCAGTAGTTCCCAGAAAGGCAATCAGCCCCAGCATTTT.

The chain uses TRBV24-1 and TRBJ2-3; 7 nucleotides line up with TRBD1. V shed 4 bases and J 0 bases; nucleotides not matched to a gene: 9. Germline CDR1 KGHDR, CDR2 SFDVKD. This CDR3 region has 17 residues. This CDR3 reads CATSDQTHRGSTDTQYF. CDR3 bases: TGTGCCACCAGTGACCAAACTCACAGGGGTAGCACAGATACGCAGTATTTT.

This clone was seen once. V is TRBV7-9 and J is TRBJ2-7; D possibly corresponds to TRBD2 (5 bases). The length of the CDR3 is 15 residues. V gave up 5 bases and J gave up 3 bases, with 17 bases separating them. CDR1 is SEHNR and CDR2 is FQNEAQ in the germline V gene (reference sequence). The CDR3 coding sequence is TGTGCCAGCAGCAGTGGAGGTGGTATTGTCTACGAGCAGTACTTC. This codes for CASSSGGGIVYEQYF.

The chain uses TRBV5-1 and TRBJ2-5; D not certain. Deletions cut 4 bases from V and 9 bases from J, with 16 bases between. The CDR3 is 13 amino acids. Looked up from germline, CDR1 is SGHRS and CDR2 is YFSETQ. The chain's CDR3 is CASSPDTLGAQYF. The DNA of the CDR3 is TGCGCCAGCAGCCCAGACACCCTCGGTGCCCAGTACTTC.

This sequence joins TRBV7-9 and TRBJ2-7; possible D gene TRBD1, 5 bases. This CDR3 spans 14 amino acids. Trimming stripped 2 bases from V and 2 bases from J, with 10 bases between. The germline V gene encodes CDR1 SEHNR and CDR2 FQNEAQ (reference sequence). Written as DNA, the CDR3 is TGTGCCAGCAGCTTATTGGACATAGCCTACGAGCAGTACGTC. This codes for CASSLLDIAYEQYV.

The chain employs TRBV5-6 and TRBJ2-2; 7 bases agree with TRBD1. The CDR3 has 15 amino acids. The germline V gene has CDR1 SGHDT and CDR2 YYEEEE. After removal of 4 bases from V and 2 bases from J, the junction contained 5 bases not matched to a gene. CDR3 region: CASSQRDRNTGELFF. CDR3 coding DNA: TGTGCCAGCAGCCAAAGGGACAGAAACACCGGGGAGCTGTTTTTT.

The gene calls are TRBV5-8 and TRBJ2-4; D perhaps matches TRBD1 (6 bases). Germline V CDR1 and CDR2: SGHTS, YDEGEE. This CDR3 spans 14 amino acids. Trimming removed 1 base at V and 3 bases at J, with 8 bases between. CDR3 region: CASSLPGDKNIQYF. CDR3 nucleotide sequence: TGTGCCAGCAGCTTGCCAGGGGACAAAAACATTCAGTACTTC.

The gene calls are TRBV19 and TRBJ1-5, with D possibly TRBD1 on 5 matching bases. The germline V and J ends were trimmed by 7 bases and 4 bases, with 11 bases remaining between them. Germline V gives CDR1 LNHDA, CDR2 SQIVND (reference sequence). This CDR3 contains 13 residues. CDR3 amino acids: CASTGRVNQPQHF. DNA for the CDR3: TGTGCCAGTACGGGCAGGGTAAATCAGCCCCAGCATTTT.

The genes are TRBV10-1 and TRBJ1-1, with unresolved D. V lost 4 bases and J lost 0, with 9 bases in between. The CDR3 has 14 residues. The germline CDR1 and CDR2 sequences are WNHNN and SYGVQD (reference sequence). The CDR3 region is CASSGQRLNTEAFF. CDR3 nucleotide sequence: TGCGCCAGCAGTGGCCAGCGTTTGAACACTGAAGCTTTCTTT.

J is TRBJ1-2 and V is TRBV28; 7 bases match TRBD1. Germline-derived CDR1 and CDR2 are MDHEN and SYDVKM. This CDR3 is 17 amino acids long. The ends lost 6 bases at V and 4 bases at J; junction bases unmatched: 17. CDR3: CASSRGGGTASSYGYTF. The CDR3 DNA follows: TGTGCCAGCAGCCGAGGGGGCGGAACAGCTTCTAGCTATGGCTACACCTTC.

The rearrangement uses TRBV19 and TRBJ1-5, with D maybe TRBD1 (6 bases). CDR1 and CDR2 from the germline V gene are LNHDA and SQIVND (reference sequence). The CDR3 is 16 amino acids. V lost 5 bases and J 9 bases, leaving 23 bases between the germline ends. CDR3: CASSPTAGVLSGPQHF. CDR3 DNA: TGTGCCAGTAGTCCAACCGCAGGGGTTCTAAGTGGGCCCCAGCATTTT.

The chain couples TRBV29-1 to TRBJ2-7, with D possibly being TRBD1 (5 bases). V lost 4 bases and J 4 bases, leaving 11 bases between the germline ends. This CDR3 is built from 12 residues. Germline V CDR1 and CDR2: SQVTM, ANQGSEA. The CDR3 region has the DNA TGCAGCGTTGGTGTCTCAGGGTACGAGCAGTACTTC. Its protein is CSVGVSGYEQYF.

The rearrangement joins TRBV25-1 to TRBJ2-3, with D perhaps TRBD1 (6 bases). V lost 1 base, J lost 2 bases, and 10 bases lay in between. CDR3 length equals 15 residues. CDR1 is MGHDK and CDR2 is SYGVNS in the germline V gene. The CDR3 DNA sequence: TGTGCCAGCAGTGAATCCAGGGGCCTCACAGATACGCAGTATTTT. Protein: CASSESRGLTDTQYF.

The chain links TRBV11-2 to TRBJ2-1, with 16 bases that match TRBD2. The J segment lost 4 bases and the V segment lost 3 bases, leaving 0 bases of the junction unmatched. This CDR3 spans 16 amino acids. Germline V CDR1 and CDR2: SGHAT, FQNNGV. The CDR3 sequence is CASSLGLAGGYNEQFF. The CDR3 DNA follows: TGTGCCAGCAGCTTGGGACTAGCGGGAGGGTACAATGAGCAGTTCTTC.

V and J are TRBV5-4 and TRBJ1-2; 7 bases agree with TRBD1. The germline CDR1 and CDR2 sequences are SGHNT and YYREEE (reference sequence). Unmatched junction bases numbered 9, after V lost 5 bases and J lost 8 bases. There are 13 residues in the CDR3. CDR3 in DNA: TGTGCCAGCAGTCCAGACAGGGAAGGGGGCTACACCTTC. Its protein product is CASSPDREGGYTF.

Regarding this clone: Other DNA variants within this sample encode the same CDR3. The chain recombines TRBV9 with TRBJ1-2; TRBD1 is a possible D gene (6 bases). The CDR3 length is 14 residues. Germline V gene lookup returns CDR1 SGDLS and CDR2 YYNGEE. V was clipped by 0 bases and J by 0 bases, with 6 bases between them. The CDR3 DNA sequence: TGTGCCAGCAGCGTAGGGGGGCCTAACTATGGCTACACCTTC. Translated, it gives CASSVGGPNYGYTF.

The chain links TRBV3-1 (or the pseudogene TRBV3-2) to TRBJ2-7; TRBD2 matches at 8 bases. J lost 6 bases, V lost 4 bases, and 8 bases had no gene match. Germline loops: CDR1 LGHDT, CDR2 YNNKEL (reference sequence). The CDR3 is 14 amino acids. Here the CDR3 DNA reads TGTGCCAGCAGCCTTGGAGCGGGAGAACGCGAGCAGTACGTC. It codes for CASSLGAGEREQYV.

This clone was detected only once. The V call is TRBV5-1, the J call TRBJ2-3; perhaps TRBD2 as D (6 bases). This CDR3 comprises 15 residues. The ends were cut back, 0 bases at V and 1 base at J, with 9 bases in the middle. The V gene's germline CDR1 is SGHRS and CDR2 YFSETQ. The CDR3 here is CASSLVSGGTDTQYF. The CDR3 DNA reads as TGCGCCAGCAGCTTGGTTTCGGGAGGCACAGATACGCAGTATTTT.

The rearrangement joins TRBV29-1 to TRBJ1-4, with TRBD1 identical over 8 bases. V trimming: 2 bases; J trimming: 8 bases; junction bases outside the gene matches: 4. In germline, CDR1 is SQVTM, CDR2 ANQGSEA. The CDR3 is 13 residues long. DNA for the CDR3: TGCAGCGTTGAAAACAGGGGGGAGGAAAAACTGTTTTTT. Amino acid sequence: CSVENRGEEKLFF.

This chain connects TRBV18 to TRBJ1-1; 8 positions match TRBD1. Trimming took 3 bases from V and 1 from J; bases not matched to a gene: 4. The CDR3 is made up of 15 amino acids. CDR1 and CDR2 (germline): KGHSH, LQKENI. CDR3 sequence (DNA): TGTGCCAGCTCACCTCCCACAGGGGGGAACACTGAAGCTTTCTTT. It yields the protein CASSPPTGGNTEAFF.